This T cell receptor (beta chain) stems from a study of CD8 T cells in Susac syndrome. This CDR3 has 16 amino acids. Looked up from germline, CDR1 is MNHNS and CDR2 is SASEGT. V dropped 6 bases and J dropped 6 bases, with 20 bases sitting between them. Random hexamers were used to reverse transcribe the RNA input (roughly 0.5 to 1 ug). A single record per CDR3 protein comes from TCRdb applying MiXCR to the immunoSEQ multiplex PCR reads. The data show 250,000 to 300,000 distinct CDR3 sequences, 85% seen once. The chain links TRBV6-1 to TRBJ2-2, with D possibly called TRBD1 or TRBD2 (5 bases each). The sample taken for sequencing was CD8+ T cells from PBMCs. This clonotype was obtained from a human donor with multiple sclerosis. The CDR3 coding sequence is TGTGCCAGCAGGGCCGGGGACCCCCTAAGGGCCGGGGAGCTGTTTTTT. Its translation: CASRAGDPLRAGELFF.